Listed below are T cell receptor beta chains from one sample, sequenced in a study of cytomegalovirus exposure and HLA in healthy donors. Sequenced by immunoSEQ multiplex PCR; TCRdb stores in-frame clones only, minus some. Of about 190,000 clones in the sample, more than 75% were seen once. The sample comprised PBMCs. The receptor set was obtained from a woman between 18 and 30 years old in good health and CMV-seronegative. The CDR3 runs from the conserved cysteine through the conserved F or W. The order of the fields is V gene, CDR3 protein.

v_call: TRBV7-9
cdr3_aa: CASSHKGTGGYNEQFF

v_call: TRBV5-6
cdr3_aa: CASSLTGGGPEAFF

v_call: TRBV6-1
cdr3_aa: CASRPRDTLGEQYF

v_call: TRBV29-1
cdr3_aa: CSVGAYEQYF

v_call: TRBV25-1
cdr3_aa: CASSDQVNQPQHF

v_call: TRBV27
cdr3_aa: CASRSTGGKGKNIQYF

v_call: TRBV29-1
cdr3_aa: CSVEQGRGETQYF

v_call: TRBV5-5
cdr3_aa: CASRTGGQGNYGYTF

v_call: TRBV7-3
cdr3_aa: CASSPYADSSYNEQFF

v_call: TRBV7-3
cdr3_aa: CASSLAGSLQFF

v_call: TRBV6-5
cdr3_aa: CASRTGGNVYEQYF

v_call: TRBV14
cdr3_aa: CASSQGARYEQYF

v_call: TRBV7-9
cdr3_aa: CASSLRSEVGTGSQETQYF

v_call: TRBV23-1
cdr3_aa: CASSPIGQGGGEKLFF

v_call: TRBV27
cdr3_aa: CASSFGSTDTQYF

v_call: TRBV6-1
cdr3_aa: CASAEAETQYF

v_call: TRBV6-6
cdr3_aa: CASSLQGYQPQHF

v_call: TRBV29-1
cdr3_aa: CSVEQGLWDTQYF

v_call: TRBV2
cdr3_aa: CASSEGSWELFF

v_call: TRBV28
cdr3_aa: CATGLLNQPQHF

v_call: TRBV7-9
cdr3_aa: CASSSAKNEQFF

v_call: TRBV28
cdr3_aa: CASSSSGSISYEQYF

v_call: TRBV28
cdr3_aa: CASSLGRGTEAFF

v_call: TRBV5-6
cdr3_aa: CASSLLRGDTDTQYF

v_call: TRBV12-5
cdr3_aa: CASGLRLHQPQHF

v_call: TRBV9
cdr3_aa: CASSAYSGRAGELFF

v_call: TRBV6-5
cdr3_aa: CASISGTALSYEQYF

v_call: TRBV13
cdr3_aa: CASSSGTREQFF

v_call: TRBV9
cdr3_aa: CASSGGGGVYNEQFF